Listed below are T cell receptor beta chains from one sample, sequenced in a study of blood T cell repertoires in COVID-19. Repertoires were generated with immunoSEQ multiplex PCR, while TCRdb's copy carries only in-frame clones and drops some. The sample carries 70,000 to 95,000 clones, around four fifths recorded once. Specimen: peripheral blood. These TCRs come from an older woman with active or convalescent COVID-19. Each CDR3 is given with its conserved first and last residue. D genes are given only for firm matches. Clone size is shown for a subset of rows, as once, few, many or a class of expanded clone.

V gene: TRBV9
J gene: TRBJ2-5
clone size: -
D gene: -
CDR3 DNA: TGTGCCAGCAGCGTGGCTAGCACCGTCGGGGCCCAGTACTTC
CDR3 protein: CASSVASTVGAQYF

V gene: TRBV5-8
J gene: TRBJ2-2
clone size: -
D gene: -
CDR3 DNA: TGTGCCAGCAGCCGAAGGGGGACCGGGGAGCTGTTTTTT
CDR3 protein: CASSRRGTGELFF

V gene: TRBV7-2
J gene: TRBJ1-6
clone size: few
D gene: TRBD1
CDR3 DNA: TGTGCCAGCAGCGGGACAGGGATCTATAATTCACCCCTCCACTTT
CDR3 protein: CASSGTGIYNSPLHF

V gene: TRBV11-2
J gene: TRBJ2-7
clone size: -
D gene: -
CDR3 DNA: TGTGCCAGCAGCTTAGATCCCGGCGGGTACGAGCAGTACTTC
CDR3 protein: CASSLDPGGYEQYF

V gene: TRBV7-2
J gene: TRBJ1-1
clone size: -
D gene: -
CDR3 DNA: TGTGCCAGCAGCTGGGGGGGCGCGGACACTGAAGCTTTCTTT
CDR3 protein: CASSWGGADTEAFF

V gene: TRBV3-1/TRBV3-2
J gene: TRBJ2-3
clone size: once
D gene: -
CDR3 DNA: TGTGCCAGCAGCCAAGATCTTTTAGGGGGGGCCACAGATACGCAGTATTTT
CDR3 protein: CASSQDLLGGATDTQYF

V gene: TRBV5-1
J gene: TRBJ1-3
clone size: -
D gene: -
CDR3 DNA: TGCGCCAGCTCTAAGGACAGTCGGGACACCATATATTTT
CDR3 protein: CASSKDSRDTIYF

V gene: TRBV29-1
J gene: TRBJ2-5
clone size: once
D gene: -
CDR3 DNA: TGCAGCGTAAAAGAGAGAGAATTACAAGAGACCCAGTACTTC
CDR3 protein: CSVKERELQETQYF

V gene: TRBV7-9
J gene: TRBJ1-2
clone size: -
D gene: -
CDR3 DNA: TGTGCTCGGCCCCGGCGGGAACCGAAGACTAACTATGGCTACACCTTC
CDR3 protein: CARPRREPKTNYGYTF

V gene: TRBV18
J gene: TRBJ1-2
clone size: -
D gene: -
CDR3 DNA: TGTGCCAGCTCACTTCAGGGCTACTATGGCTACACCTTC
CDR3 protein: CASSLQGYYGYTF

V gene: TRBV5-1
J gene: TRBJ2-5
clone size: once
D gene: TRBD1
CDR3 DNA: TGCGCCAGCAGCAGAACCGGGACAGGGGAAGAGACCCAGTACTTC
CDR3 protein: CASSRTGTGEETQYF

V gene: TRBV5-1
J gene: TRBJ1-4
clone size: -
D gene: TRBD1
CDR3 DNA: TGCGCCAGCAGCTTTACAGGGGGCTTTGAAAAACTGTTTTTT
CDR3 protein: CASSFTGGFEKLFF

V gene: TRBV5-4
J gene: TRBJ2-3
clone size: -
D gene: TRBD1
CDR3 DNA: TGTGCCAGCAGCCCGGACAGGGGGCTGTCAGATACGCAGTATTTT
CDR3 protein: CASSPDRGLSDTQYF

V gene: TRBV19
J gene: TRBJ1-5
clone size: -
D gene: -
CDR3 DNA: TGTGCCACTGAAGGGGGGGGCCGCGGTTATCAGCCCCAGCATTTT
CDR3 protein: CATEGGGRGYQPQHF

V gene: TRBV5-1
J gene: TRBJ1-6
clone size: -
D gene: -
CDR3 DNA: TGCGCCAGCAGCTTTCGGACACAGAATTCACCCCTCCACTTT
CDR3 protein: CASSFRTQNSPLHF

V gene: TRBV29-1
J gene: TRBJ2-2
clone size: once
D gene: -
CDR3 DNA: TGCAGCGTTGGGAGCACGAACACCGGGGAGCTGTTTTTT
CDR3 protein: CSVGSTNTGELFF

V gene: TRBV28
J gene: TRBJ2-3
clone size: -
D gene: TRBD2
CDR3 DNA: TGTGCCAGCAGTTTGCCTAGCGGGGGGCCTCGCACAGATACGCAGTATTTT
CDR3 protein: CASSLPSGGPRTDTQYF

V gene: TRBV5-1
J gene: TRBJ2-2
clone size: -
D gene: TRBD2
CDR3 DNA: TGCGCCAGCAGCTACCAACCGGGACTAGCGGGTTCTACCGGGGAGCTGTTTTTT
CDR3 protein: CASSYQPGLAGSTGELFF

V gene: TRBV7-2
J gene: TRBJ1-4
clone size: -
D gene: -
CDR3 DNA: TGTGCCAGCAGCGGCGGCGGTCCGAGCCAAAATGAAAAACTGTTTTTT
CDR3 protein: CASSGGGPSQNEKLFF